The 2 T cell receptor beta chains below were found in one sample sequenced in a study of human T cells and chemical hapten exposure. The sample's time point: pre-sensitization, week 0. Treatment indicated: therapeutic diphenylcyclopropenone sensitization with weekly scalp DPC. MiXCR was run by TCRdb on the RACE reads, yielding one entry per CDR3 protein. The sample carries 250,000 or so distinct CDR3 sequences, 7.5% to 9% recorded once. Sequenced here: whole blood, sampled in connection with sensitization to the hapten diphenylcyclopropenone (DPC). The receptors were sampled from a man aged 18 to 29 with alopecia areata. Some clones in this sample may be carry-over from other donors' samples.

This clonotype showed up just a few times. The V gene is TRBV7-9, the J gene TRBJ1-1; TRBD1 is a possible D gene (5 bases). The V end was cut by 5 bases, the J end by 1 base, with 11 bases between. The CDR3 is 14 residues long. Germline CDR1 and CDR2: SEHNR and FQNEAQ (reference sequence). The CDR3 region has the DNA TGTGCCAGCAGCCCGGACATCCCGAACACTGAAGCTTTCTTT. It specifies CASSPDIPNTEAFF.

V usage is TRBV28 and J usage is TRBJ2-7; TRBD1 agrees at 9 bases. The CDR3 consists of 17 residues. Germline CDR1 reads MDHEN; CDR2 reads SYDVKM. After removal of 3 bases from V and 2 bases from J, the junction contained 11 bases not matched to a gene. The CDR3 loop reads CASSLLTGTGFAYEQYF. CDR3 sequence (DNA): TGTGCCAGCAGTTTGTTGACCGGGACAGGGTTCGCCTACGAGCAGTACTTC.